This T cell receptor (beta chain) derives from a study of blood T cell repertoires in COVID-19. This clone appeared a single time. CDR1 is SGHAT, CDR2 FQNNGV, per germline. This CDR3 is 13 amino acids long. Unmatched junction bases numbered 5, after V lost 4 bases and J lost 9 bases. Clones were sequenced by immunoSEQ multiplex PCR, and TCRdb holds only the in-frame ones, with some missing. The sample lists roughly 50,000 clones, about 90% seen once, with over 10% in the top ten. The sequenced sample consisted of peripheral blood. The source is a man older than 75 with acute or convalescent COVID-19. This chain connects TRBV11-2 to TRBJ2-1; 8 nucleotides agree with TRBD2. For the CDR3, the DNA is TGTGCCAGCAGCTCCTTCCGGGGGGGTGAGCAGTTCTTC. Protein sequence: CASSSFRGGEQFF.